The 20 T cell receptor beta chains below were found in one sample sequenced in a study of cytomegalovirus exposure and HLA in healthy donors. It was with 60 Vbeta and 13 Jbeta primers that the PCR ran. Assay used: immunoSEQ multiplex PCR; TCRdb lists only in-frame clones, some missing. The sample shows 150,000 or so clones, around 78% of them seen only once. The specimen sequenced was PBMCs. Every receptor here comes from a woman aged 18-29 years in good health and CMV-seronegative.

This chain links TRBV5-6 with TRBJ1-5; D may be TRBD1 (5 bases). CDR3 length equals 15 residues. CDR1 and CDR2 (germline): SGHDT, YYEEEE. The V end was cut by 1 base, the J end by 3 bases, with 11 bases between. The CDR3 spells CASSLRGATNQPQHF. DNA for the CDR3: TGTGCCAGCAGCTTGAGGGGCGCGACCAATCAGCCCCAGCATTTT.

The CDR3 is CASSTGLVGYNEQFF. CDR3 in DNA: TGTGCCAGCAGCACTGGACTAGTTGGGTACAATGAGCAGTTCTTC. The V and J genes are TRBV6-5 and TRBJ2-1; 7 bases line up with TRBD2. The CDR3 extends over 15 amino acids. Germline values: CDR1 MNHEY, CDR2 SVGAGI. Trimming at V came to 6 bases and at J to 4 bases, leaving 9 bases not matched to a gene.

A single count supports this clone. The V and J genes are TRBV7-2 and TRBJ1-5, with TRBD1 matching 8 bases. Germline trimming cut 2 bases from V and 4 bases from J; bases unmatched to any gene: 13. Germline loops: CDR1 SGHTA, CDR2 FQGNSA. The CDR3 totals 18 residues. Here the CDR3 reads CASSLRSGTGVLNQPQHF. In nucleotides, the CDR3 is TGTGCCAGCAGCTTAAGATCCGGGACAGGAGTTTTGAATCAGCCCCAGCATTTT.

This clone was seen only once. The chain has TRBV19 and TRBJ2-7, with 11 bases that match TRBD1. Trimming at V came to 3 bases and at J to 6 bases, leaving 4 bases not matched to a gene. CDR3 size: 14 residues. The germline CDR1 and CDR2 sequences are LNHDA and SQIVND (reference sequence). The CDR3 sequence is CASSIGTGGGEQYF. CDR3 nucleotides: TGTGCCAGTAGTATCGGGACAGGGGGAGGCGAGCAGTACTTC.

The DNA of the CDR3 is TGTGCCACCAGCAGGGGGTCGGGGGGCGGAACTGAAGCTTTCTTT. Its translation: CATSRGSGGGTEAFF. V usage is TRBV15 and J usage is TRBJ1-1; TRBD1 might be the D (6 bases). This CDR3 contains 15 residues. Looked up from germline, CDR1 is LNHNV and CDR2 is YYDKDF (reference sequence). With 3 bases removed from V and 5 bases from J, the gap between germline ends came to 16 bases. Full variable domain (outside the CDR3, taken from reference TRBV15 and TRBJ1-1): DAMVIQNPRYQVTQFGKPVTLSCSQTLNHNVMYWYQQKSSQAPKLLFHYYDKDFNNEADTPDNFQSRRPNTSFCFLDIRSPGLGDTAMYLCATSRGSGGGTEAFFGQGTRLTVV.

The V and J genes are TRBV5-1 and TRBJ2-7, with TRBD1 matching over 8 bases. V lost 1 base and J lost 5; bases outside the gene matches: 8. This CDR3 comprises 15 residues. Germline CDR1 reads SGHRS; CDR2 reads YFSETQ. The CDR3 region has the DNA TGCGCCAGCAGCTTGAGGGGGACAGGTCCCGACGAGCAGTACTTC. Its translation: CASSLRGTGPDEQYF.

This chain uses TRBV4-1 with TRBJ2-3; D is unresolved. The V end was cut by 1 base, the J end by 1 base, with 9 bases between. The CDR3 is 15 residues long. From germline, CDR1 is MGHRA and CDR2 YSYEKL. CDR3 loop: CASSQAIARTDTQYF. The CDR3 DNA follows: TGCGCCAGCAGCCAAGCTATAGCCCGCACAGATACGCAGTATTTT.

V and J are TRBV5-1 and TRBJ2-1; 10 nucleotides line up with TRBD2. In germline, CDR1 is SGHRS, CDR2 YFSETQ. The CDR3 runs 15 residues. J was trimmed by 7 bases and V by 3 bases; bases with no gene match: 7. The CDR3 nucleotides read TGCGCCAGCAGCTCCCGTCTAGCGGGAGTTAATGAGCAGTTCTTC. This encodes CASSSRLAGVNEQFF. The full variable domain, rest sourced from reference TRBV5-1 and TRBJ2-1, is KAGVTQTPRYLIKTRGQQVTLSCSPISGHRSVSWYQQTPGQGLQFLFEYFSETQRNKGNFPGRFSGRQFSNSRSEMNVSTLELGDSALYLCASSSRLAGVNEQFFGPGTRLTVL.

The chain uses TRBV9 and TRBJ2-7, with 8 nucleotides matching TRBD2. Trimming at V came to 0 bases and at J to 4 bases, leaving 12 bases not matched to a gene. The CDR3 loop spans 17 amino acids. Germline CDR1 and CDR2: SGDLS and YYNGEE. This CDR3 is CASSVVGRGGREYEQYV. CDR3 in DNA: TGTGCCAGCAGCGTAGTAGGCCGGGGGGGCAGGGAGTACGAGCAGTACGTC.

The chain is built from TRBV7-2 and TRBJ2-3, with TRBD2 as a possible D gene (6 bases). Germline CDR1 and CDR2: SGHTA and FQGNSA. The ends were cut back, 0 bases at V and 6 bases at J, with 13 bases in the middle. The CDR3 covers 15 residues. The CDR3 DNA sequence: TGTGCCAGCAGCTTAGCGGGACTGGGCCAGGATACGCAGTATTTT. It is translated as CASSLAGLGQDTQYF.

The table lists this clone with a few counts. The V gene is TRBV7-2, the J gene TRBJ1-1; perhaps TRBD1 as D (5 bases). CDR1 SGHTA and CDR2 FQGNSA come from the germline V gene. The CDR3 consists of 15 residues. Trimming cost V 5 bases and J 5 bases, with 18 bases left between them. CDR3 sequence (DNA): TGTGCCAGCAGCCAAGCCGTGGGGGGTTATACTGAAGCTTTCTTT. As protein: CASSQAVGGYTEAFF.

J is TRBJ1-4 and V is TRBV12-1; TRBD1, the table's D call, was not compared with the DNA. TRBV12-1 is given as a pseudogene. The CDR3 runs to 14 residues. The CDR3 reads CASSLGASNEKLFF. The CDR3 DNA sequence: TGTGCCAGCAGCTTGGGCGCCAGTAATGAAAAACTGTTTTTT.

The table lists this clone with a few counts. The chain employs TRBV7-9 and TRBJ1-1; 7 positions agree with TRBD1. The length of the CDR3 is 16 residues. Trimming took 8 bases from V and 3 from J; bases not matched to a gene: 15. Germline assignment: CDR1 SEHNR and CDR2 FQNEAQ (reference sequence). CDR3 sequence: CASRRRGGADHTEAFF. DNA for the CDR3: TGTGCCAGCCGGAGGCGAGGGGGCGCTGACCACACTGAAGCTTTCTTT.

This clone appeared a single time. V and J are TRBV11-3 and TRBJ2-7, with TRBD1 matching over 8 bases. V was pared by 5 bases and J by 2 bases, with 5 bases of the junction left unmatched. The CDR3 extends over 14 amino acids. In germline, CDR1 is SGHNT, CDR2 YENEEA. The CDR3 DNA is TGTGCCAGCAGCCCCGGGACAGGCCCCTACGAGCAGTACGTC. Translating it yields CASSPGTGPYEQYV.

This rearrangement joins TRBV2 to TRBJ2-2, with 9 bases that match TRBD1. The junction had 8 bases not matched to a gene; V was cut back by 5 bases and J by 4 bases. Germline loops: CDR1 SNHLY, CDR2 FYNNEI. The length of the CDR3 is 16 residues. In DNA, the CDR3 is TGTGCCAGCAGTAAAAGACAGGGGGAGGGCACCGGGGAGCTGTTTTTT. This translates into CASSKRQGEGTGELFF.

The V and J genes are TRBV7-3 and TRBJ1-3; 11 bases are a match to TRBD1. This CDR3 spans 16 amino acids. Per the germline V gene, CDR1 is SGHTA and CDR2 is FQGTGA. V gave up 5 bases and J gave up 5 bases; unmatched junction bases: 8. CDR3 bases: TGTGCCAGCAGCCCTTGGGGACAGGGGGTTAGAAACACCATATATTTT. Its translation: CASSPWGQGVRNTIYF.

The rearrangement links TRBV7-9 to TRBJ1-1, with D uncertain. The germline V and J ends were trimmed by 5 bases and 4 bases, with 17 bases remaining between them. Germline V gene lookup returns CDR1 SEHNR and CDR2 FQNEAQ (reference sequence). CDR3 size: 15 residues. The CDR3, as DNA: TGTGCCAGCAGCGACTCCGACCGCACTGTCACTGAAGCTTTCTTT. Protein product: CASSDSDRTVTEAFF.

This chain connects TRBV7-2 to TRBJ2-1, with TRBD1 identical over 10 bases. CDR3 length equals 15 residues. J was trimmed by 9 bases and V by 5 bases; bases with no gene match: 10. Germline V gives CDR1 SGHTA, CDR2 FQGNSA. CDR3 loop: CASSLYRTGGGEQFF. The CDR3 nucleotides are TGTGCCAGCAGCCTTTACCGGACAGGGGGAGGTGAGCAGTTCTTC.

The chain couples TRBV18 to TRBJ2-5, with no clear D. Germline CDR1 is KGHSH and CDR2 is LQKENI. Trimming removed 1 base at V and 2 bases at J, with 11 bases between. This CDR3 is 15 amino acids long. CDR3 in amino acids: CASSPLPPRQETQYF. DNA for the CDR3: TGTGCCAGCTCACCACTCCCCCCCAGGCAAGAGACCCAGTACTTC.

The chain employs TRBV7-9 and TRBJ2-1; 12 bases match TRBD1. This CDR3 is 15 amino acids long. With 5 bases clipped from V and 8 bases from J, the junction kept 7 bases outside the gene matches. Germline CDR1 is SEHNR and CDR2 is FQNEAQ (reference sequence). In nucleotides, the CDR3 is TGTGCCAGCAGCATTGGGGACAGGGGGCACGATGAGCAGTTCTTC. It translates to CASSIGDRGHDEQFF.